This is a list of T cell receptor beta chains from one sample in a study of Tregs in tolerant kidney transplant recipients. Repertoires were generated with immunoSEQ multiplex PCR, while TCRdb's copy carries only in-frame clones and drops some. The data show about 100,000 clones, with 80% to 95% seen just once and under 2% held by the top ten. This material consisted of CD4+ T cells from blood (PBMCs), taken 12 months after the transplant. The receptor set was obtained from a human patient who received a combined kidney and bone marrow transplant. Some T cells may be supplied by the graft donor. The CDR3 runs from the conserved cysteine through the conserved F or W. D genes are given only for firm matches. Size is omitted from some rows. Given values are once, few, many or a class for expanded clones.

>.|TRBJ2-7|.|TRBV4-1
CASSQVRGPTLSRRYF
TGCGCCAGCAGCCAAGTAAGAGGCCCCACCTTATCCAGACGATACTTC
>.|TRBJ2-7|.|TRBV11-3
CASSRLVEQYF
TGTGCCAGCAGCCGGCTAGTTGAGCAGTACTTC
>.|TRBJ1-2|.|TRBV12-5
CASGLGAGRGYYGYTF
TGTGCTAGTGGTTTGGGGGCGGGGAGGGGGTACTATGGCTACACCTTC
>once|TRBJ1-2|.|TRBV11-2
CASSLARNYGYTF
TGTGCCAGCAGCTTAGCGCGAAACTATGGCTACACCTTC
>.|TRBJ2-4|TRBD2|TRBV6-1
CASRGASGRTTLAKNIQYF
TGTGCCAGCCGTGGAGCTAGCGGGAGGACGACCCTAGCCAAAAACATTCAGTACTTC
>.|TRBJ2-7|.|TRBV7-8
CASSSSGAVTYEQYF
TGTGCCAGCAGCTCTTCAGGCGCCGTAACCTACGAGCAGTACTTC
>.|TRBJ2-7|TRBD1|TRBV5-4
CASSLNSGGSYEQYF
TGTGCCAGCAGCCTAAACTCAGGGGGCTCCTACGAGCAGTACTTC
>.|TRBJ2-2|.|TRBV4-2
CASSPRDTTTGELFF
TGTGCCAGCAGTCCCCGGGACACAACCACCGGGGAGCTGTTTTTT
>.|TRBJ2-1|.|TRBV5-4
CASSSGFYEQFF
TGTGCCAGCAGCTCAGGGTTCTATGAGCAGTTCTTC
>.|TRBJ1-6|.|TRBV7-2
CASSLADSYNSPLHF
TGTGCCAGCAGCTTAGCTGACAGCTATAATTCCCCCCTCCACTTT
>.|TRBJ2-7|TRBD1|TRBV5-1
CASGNRGLYEQYF
TGCGCCAGCGGAAACAGGGGGCTATACGAGCAGTACTTC
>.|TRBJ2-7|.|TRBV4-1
CASSESYREPPYEQYF
TGCGCCAGCAGCGAAAGCTACAGGGAGCCCCCCTACGAGCAGTACTTC
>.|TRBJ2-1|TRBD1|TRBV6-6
CASSGRDSRFYNEQFF
TGTGCCAGCAGTGGCCGGGACAGCAGATTTTACAATGAGCAGTTCTTC
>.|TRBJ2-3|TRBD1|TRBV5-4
CASSFGGQGASGDTQYF
TGTGCCAGCAGCTTTGGGGGACAGGGGGCTTCTGGGGATACGCAGTATTTT
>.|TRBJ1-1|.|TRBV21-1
CASSTGGTEAFF
TGTGCCAGCAGCACAGGGGGCACTGAAGCTTTCTTT
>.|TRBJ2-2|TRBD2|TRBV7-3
CASSPPGLAVNTGELFF
TGTGCCAGCAGCCCCCCCGGACTAGCGGTTAACACCGGGGAGCTGTTTTTT
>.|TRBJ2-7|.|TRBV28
CASSRRGSYEQYF
TGTGCCAGCAGCCGGAGGGGTTCCTACGAGCAGTACTTC